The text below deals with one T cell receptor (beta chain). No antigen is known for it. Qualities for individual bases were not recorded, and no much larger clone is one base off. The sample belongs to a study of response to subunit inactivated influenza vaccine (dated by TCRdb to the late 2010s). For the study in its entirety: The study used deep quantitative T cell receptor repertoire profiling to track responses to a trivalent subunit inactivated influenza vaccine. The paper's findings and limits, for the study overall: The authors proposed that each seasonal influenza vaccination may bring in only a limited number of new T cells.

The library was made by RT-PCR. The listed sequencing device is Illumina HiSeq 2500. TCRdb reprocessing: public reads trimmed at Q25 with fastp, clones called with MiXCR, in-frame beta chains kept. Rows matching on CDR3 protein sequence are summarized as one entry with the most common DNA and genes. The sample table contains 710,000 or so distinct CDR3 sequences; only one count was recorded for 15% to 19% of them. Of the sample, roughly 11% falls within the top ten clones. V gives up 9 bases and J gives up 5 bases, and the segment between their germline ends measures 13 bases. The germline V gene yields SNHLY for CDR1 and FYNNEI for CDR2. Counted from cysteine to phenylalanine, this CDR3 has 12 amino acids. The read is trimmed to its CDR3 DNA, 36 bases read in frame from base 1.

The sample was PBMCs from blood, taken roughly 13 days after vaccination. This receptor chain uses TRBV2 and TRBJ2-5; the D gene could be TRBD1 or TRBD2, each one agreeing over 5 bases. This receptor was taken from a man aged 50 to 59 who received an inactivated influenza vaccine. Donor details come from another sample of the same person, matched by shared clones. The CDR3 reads CASLQERETQYF. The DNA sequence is TGTGCCAGTTTACAGGAGCGGGAGACCCAGTACTTC. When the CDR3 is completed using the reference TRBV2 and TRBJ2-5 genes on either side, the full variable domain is EPEVTQTPSHQVTQMGQEVILRCVPISNHLYFYWYRQILGQKVEFLVSFYNNEISEKSEIFDDQFSVERPDGSNFTLKIRSTKLEDSAMYFCASLQERETQYFGPGTRLLVL.